The source of this TCR beta chain is a study of T cell changes during pregnancy in multiple sclerosis. This table comes from immunoSEQ multiplex PCR, and its TCRdb copy is limited to in-frame clones, with some not included. The sample lists fewer than 40,000 clones, about nine tenths seen once, with around 0.5% in the top ten. Germline V gene data show CDR1 as SEHNR and CDR2 as FQNEAQ (reference sequence). The CDR3 runs 16 residues. V lost 5 bases and J lost 1, with 17 bases in between. The chain recombines TRBV7-9 with TRBJ1-1, with a tentative D call TRBD1 (6 bases). Source: CD4+ T cells from peripheral blood mononuclear cells, taken in the second trimester of pregnancy. The TCR comes from a female donor in good health, enrolled as a control in a pregnancy study. CDR3 nucleotides: TGTGCCAGCAGCCCTAGGGGGGGGAGCGGGAACACTGAAGCTTTCTTT. Its protein product is CASSPRGGSGNTEAFF. Variable domain in full (rest from reference TRBV7-9 and TRBJ1-1): DTGVSQNPRHKITKRGQNVTFRCDPISEHNRLYWYRQTLGQGPEFLTYFQNEAQLEKSRLLSDRFSAERPKGSFSTLEIQRTEQGDSAMYLCASSPRGGSGNTEAFFGQGTRLTVV.